This T cell receptor (beta chain) was recorded in a study of beta chain features in type 1 diabetes. Study-level points and caveats: For TCRB rearrangement, an influence of HLA type remained unresolved here.

Every isolated RNA sample was fully reverse transcribed, so sequencing captured expressed TCRB transcripts. The table came from immunoSEQ multiplex PCR; TCRdb's copy has only in-frame clones and leaves some out. This table holds fewer than 900,000 clones, about a sixth found once. Remarks on this clone: Antigen specificity is unknown.

Germline values: CDR1 SGHVS, CDR2 FNYEAQ. The CDR3 totals 14 residues. Trimming shortened V by 1 base and J by 5 bases, and 9 bases separated the two germline ends. J is TRBJ2-1 and V is TRBV7-6; D not certain. The material sequenced was naive CD4+ T cells from blood. The TCR comes from a woman younger than 35 in good health. CDR3 nucleotide sequence: TGTGCCAGCAGCTTAGAGTACAGTAACAATGAGCAGTTCTTC. This translates into CASSLEYSNNEQFF.